A selection of T cell receptor beta chains follows, all from one sample in a study of spatial heterogeneity in lung cancer. TCRdb reprocessed the 5' RACE reads with MiXCR, giving one entry per CDR3 protein. The sample lists 36,000 or so distinct CDR3 sequences; roughly 5.5% were seen once. Sequenced material: PBMCs, taken at surgery. Source of these receptors: a female donor with early-stage non-small cell lung cancer. Both conserved end residues are part of each CDR3. The D gene is left open where the match is weak. For some rows the clone size is stated as once, few or many, or as a class when expanded; others skip it.

V gene: TRBV20-1
clone size: few
D gene: .
J gene: TRBJ1-5
CDR3 DNA: TGCAGTGCTAGAGTTTGGGGTCAGCCCCAGCATTTT
CDR3 protein: CSARVWGQPQHF

V gene: TRBV5-4
clone size: many
D gene: .
J gene: TRBJ2-5
CDR3 DNA: TGTGCCAGCAGCGCACGGGACAAGTACCAAGAGACCCAGTACTTC
CDR3 protein: CASSARDKYQETQYF

V gene: TRBV18
clone size: .
D gene: .
J gene: TRBJ1-5
CDR3 DNA: TGTGCCAGCTCACCGGACAGTAATAGCAATCAGCCCCAGCATTTT
CDR3 protein: CASSPDSNSNQPQHF

V gene: TRBV12-3/TRBV12-4
clone size: many
D gene: .
J gene: TRBJ2-3
CDR3 DNA: TGTGCCAGCAGTTTTGTGGGACCAGATACGCAGTATTTT
CDR3 protein: CASSFVGPDTQYF

V gene: TRBV25-1
clone size: many
D gene: TRBD1
J gene: TRBJ2-7
CDR3 DNA: TGTGCCAGCAGTTCGACAGGGGGCTCCTACGAGCAGTACTTC
CDR3 protein: CASSSTGGSYEQYF

V gene: TRBV6-1
clone size: .
D gene: TRBD2
J gene: TRBJ2-5
CDR3 DNA: TGTGCCAGCAGTTGGCTAGCGGGGGAAGAGACCCAGTACTTC
CDR3 protein: CASSWLAGEETQYF

V gene: TRBV6-1
clone size: .
D gene: .
J gene: TRBJ1-5
CDR3 DNA: TGTGCCAGCAGTGAAGCTAAGGTCTTTCTCGGTCAGCCCCAGCATTTT
CDR3 protein: CASSEAKVFLGQPQHF

V gene: TRBV10-3
clone size: many
D gene: .
J gene: TRBJ2-4
CDR3 DNA: TGTGCCATCAGTGAGGGGGGGGCCCCTGAAAACATTCAGTACTTC
CDR3 protein: CAISEGGAPENIQYF

V gene: TRBV6-2/TRBV6-3
clone size: many
D gene: .
J gene: TRBJ2-2
CDR3 DNA: TGTGCCAGCAGTTACCTGGTGGCGTGGACGAACACCGGGGAGCTGTTTTTT
CDR3 protein: CASSYLVAWTNTGELFF

V gene: TRBV7-8
clone size: few
D gene: .
J gene: TRBJ1-6
CDR3 DNA: TGTGCCAGCAGCTTAAGGGACGGGTATAATTCACCCCTCCACTTT
CDR3 protein: CASSLRDGYNSPLHF

V gene: TRBV20-1
clone size: .
D gene: TRBD2
J gene: TRBJ2-3
CDR3 DNA: TGCAGTGCGACGATAAACGGACTAGCGGGAGTACCAGATACGCAGTATTTT
CDR3 protein: CSATINGLAGVPDTQYF

V gene: TRBV11-3
clone size: .
D gene: .
J gene: TRBJ2-1
CDR3 DNA: TGTGCCAGCAGCTTAGGCGGGGCGGCTGAGCAGTTCTTC
CDR3 protein: CASSLGGAAEQFF

V gene: TRBV20-1
clone size: many
D gene: TRBD2
J gene: TRBJ2-5
CDR3 DNA: TGCAGTGCTAGTTCCCTCAGTGGGGTAGCGGGAGACAGGAGGACCCAGTACTTC
CDR3 protein: CSASSLSGVAGDRRTQYF

V gene: TRBV2
clone size: few
D gene: TRBD1
J gene: TRBJ1-3
CDR3 DNA: TGTGCCAGCAGTCCCCGACAGGGAGGGACTGGAAACACCATATATTTT
CDR3 protein: CASSPRQGGTGNTIYF

V gene: TRBV7-2
clone size: many
D gene: TRBD2
J gene: TRBJ2-3
CDR3 DNA: TGTGCCAGCGGAGCGGGATACCGCACAGATACGCAGTATTTT
CDR3 protein: CASGAGYRTDTQYF

V gene: TRBV20-1
clone size: .
D gene: .
J gene: TRBJ2-7
CDR3 DNA: TGCAGTGCTAGCAACAGACTCTACGAGCAGTACTTC
CDR3 protein: CSASNRLYEQYF

V gene: TRBV7-2
clone size: many
D gene: .
J gene: TRBJ1-5
CDR3 DNA: TGTGCCAGCAGCTTAGGTCTGGGGAATCAGCCCCAGCATTTT
CDR3 protein: CASSLGLGNQPQHF

V gene: TRBV9
clone size: .
D gene: TRBD1
J gene: TRBJ1-3
CDR3 DNA: TGTGCCAGCAGCCCACAGGGGGGCTCTGGAAACACCAAATATTTT
CDR3 protein: CASSPQGGSGNTKYF

V gene: TRBV7-9
clone size: many
D gene: .
J gene: TRBJ1-5
CDR3 DNA: TGTGCCAGCAGCCCCGGTAATCAGCCCCAGCATTTT
CDR3 protein: CASSPGNQPQHF

V gene: TRBV27
clone size: .
D gene: .
J gene: TRBJ1-6
CDR3 DNA: TGTGCCAGCAGTTTATACGGACTCCTAAATTCACCCCTCCACTTT
CDR3 protein: CASSLYGLLNSPLHF

V gene: TRBV5-4
clone size: many
D gene: TRBD1
J gene: TRBJ2-2
CDR3 DNA: TGTGCCAGCAGTCAGGGACAGGGCCTCACCGGGGAGCTGTTTTTT
CDR3 protein: CASSQGQGLTGELFF

V gene: TRBV6-1
clone size: few
D gene: .
J gene: TRBJ1-5
CDR3 DNA: TGTGCCAGCAGTGAAACAGGGTTTAATCAGCCCCAGCATTTT
CDR3 protein: CASSETGFNQPQHF

V gene: TRBV20-1
clone size: many
D gene: TRBD1
J gene: TRBJ2-2
CDR3 DNA: TGCAGTGCTGCTGGGACAGGGGGAAACACCGGGGAGCTGTTTTTT
CDR3 protein: CSAAGTGGNTGELFF

V gene: TRBV7-9
clone size: many
D gene: .
J gene: TRBJ1-6
CDR3 DNA: TGTGCCAGCAGCTTCCGAGGCGTCTCAGGGAGTCTCCACTTT
CDR3 protein: CASSFRGVSGSLHF

V gene: TRBV7-8
clone size: .
D gene: .
J gene: TRBJ1-1
CDR3 DNA: TGTGCCAGCAGCGAAATCCAGGGGTCCACTGAAGCTTTCTTT
CDR3 protein: CASSEIQGSTEAFF

V gene: TRBV18
clone size: few
D gene: .
J gene: TRBJ1-2
CDR3 DNA: TGTGCCAGCTCACCAGGGGAACAGGACTATGGCTACACCTTC
CDR3 protein: CASSPGEQDYGYTF

V gene: TRBV12-5
clone size: few
D gene: TRBD1
J gene: TRBJ2-1
CDR3 DNA: TGTGCTAGTGGTTACGGGACAGGGGTTGATGAGCAGTTCTTC
CDR3 protein: CASGYGTGVDEQFF

V gene: TRBV7-2
clone size: many
D gene: .
J gene: TRBJ2-7
CDR3 DNA: TGTGCCAGCAGCTTAGCCGCCGGCGTGACCTACGAGCAGTACTTC
CDR3 protein: CASSLAAGVTYEQYF